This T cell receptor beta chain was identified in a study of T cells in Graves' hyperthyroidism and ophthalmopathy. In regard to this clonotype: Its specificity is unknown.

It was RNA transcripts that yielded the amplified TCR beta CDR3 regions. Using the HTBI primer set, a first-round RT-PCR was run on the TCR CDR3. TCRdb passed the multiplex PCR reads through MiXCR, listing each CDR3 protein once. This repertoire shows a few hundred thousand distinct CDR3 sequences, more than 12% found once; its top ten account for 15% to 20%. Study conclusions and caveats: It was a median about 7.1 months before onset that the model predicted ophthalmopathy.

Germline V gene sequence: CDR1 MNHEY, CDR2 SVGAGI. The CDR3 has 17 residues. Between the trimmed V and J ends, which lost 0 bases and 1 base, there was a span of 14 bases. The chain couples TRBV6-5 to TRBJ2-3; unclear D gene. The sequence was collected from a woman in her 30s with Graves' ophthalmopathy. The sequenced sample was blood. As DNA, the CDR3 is TGTGCCAGCAGTTACTCTTGGGCAGCCTCAGGCACAGATACGCAGTATTTT. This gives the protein CASSYSWAASGTDTQYF.